This TCR beta chain was recovered during a study of T cells in Graves' hyperthyroidism and ophthalmopathy. Trimming removed 1 base from V and 4 bases from J; junction bases left unmatched: 6. Germline V gene lookup returns CDR1 WSHSY and CDR2 SAAADI. This CDR3 contains 15 residues. Amplification of TCR beta CDR3 regions used RNA as the template. When the TCR CDR3 underwent first-round RT-PCR, the HTBI primer set was used. TCRdb independently ran MiXCR on the multiplex PCR reads; one entry per CDR3 protein. Among fewer than 350,000 distinct CDR3 sequences, roughly 21% were seen once, and the ten largest hold 50%. This clonotype was seen at least ten times. Its antigen is as yet unknown. Newly diagnosed hyperthyroidism patients aged 18 to 65 years had disease lasting under 2 months. It was approximately 9.4 ml of fresh peripheral blood that supplied the PBMCs. Findings and caveats of the study: Most clonotypes expanded in thyroid above 0.001 were likewise present in blood.

Sequences were obtained from blood. The origin of this receptor is a woman aged 50 to 60 with Graves' hyperthyroidism. The V call is TRBV10-2, the J call TRBJ2-7; TRBD2 matches at 8 bases. CDR3 nucleotide sequence: TGCGCCAGCAGTGAGTTCTCAGCGGGAGCTTACGAGCAGTACTTC. It translates to CASSEFSAGAYEQYF.